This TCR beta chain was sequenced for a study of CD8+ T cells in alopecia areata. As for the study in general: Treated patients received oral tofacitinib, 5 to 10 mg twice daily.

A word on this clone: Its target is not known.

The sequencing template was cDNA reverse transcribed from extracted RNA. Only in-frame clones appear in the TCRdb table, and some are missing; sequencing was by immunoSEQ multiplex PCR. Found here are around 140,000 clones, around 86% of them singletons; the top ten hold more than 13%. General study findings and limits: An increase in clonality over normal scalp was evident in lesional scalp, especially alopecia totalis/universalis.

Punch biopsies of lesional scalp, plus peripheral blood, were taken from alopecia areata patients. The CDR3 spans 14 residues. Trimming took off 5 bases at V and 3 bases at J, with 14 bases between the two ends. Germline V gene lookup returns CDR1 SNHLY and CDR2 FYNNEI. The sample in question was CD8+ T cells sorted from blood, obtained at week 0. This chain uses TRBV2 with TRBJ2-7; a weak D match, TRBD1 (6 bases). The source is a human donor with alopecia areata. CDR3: CASSPPGTFYEQYF. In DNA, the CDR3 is TGTGCCAGCAGTCCCCCCGGGACATTCTACGAGCAGTACTTC.